Following are 21 T cell receptor beta chains from one sample sequenced in a study of T cell responses to AZD1222 COVID-19 vaccine. TCRdb's copy holds only in-frame clones and misses some; the assay was immunoSEQ multiplex PCR. The data contain approximately 150,000 clones, over 85% of them singletons. The sequencing used peripheral blood, collected 28 days after the second AZD1222 dose. These receptor sequences come from an adult who received the AZD1222 COVID-19 vaccine.

V is TRBV6-5 and J is TRBJ2-3; 7 positions agree with TRBD2. CDR1 is MNHEY and CDR2 is SVGAGI in the germline V gene. This CDR3 region has 16 residues. After removal of 0 bases from V and 4 bases from J, the junction contained 7 bases not matched to a gene. The chain's CDR3 is CASSYSFLAGADTQYF. CDR3 bases: TGTGCCAGCAGTTACTCGTTCTTGGCGGGGGCAGATACGCAGTATTTT.

The chain carries TRBV7-9 and TRBJ2-1; D unresolved. The germline V gene has CDR1 SEHNR and CDR2 FQNEAQ (reference sequence). This CDR3 contains 14 residues. With 2 bases removed from V and 3 bases from J, the gap between germline ends came to 8 bases. This chain's CDR3 is CASSLRDSYNEQFF. The CDR3 DNA reads TGTGCCAGCAGCTTACGAGATAGCTACAATGAGCAGTTCTTC.

V and J are TRBV11-3 and TRBJ2-5; the D gene could be TRBD1 or TRBD2 (5 bases each). V was shortened by 5 bases and J by 5 bases, with 18 bases between the two germline ends. CDR1 is SGHNT, CDR2 YENEEA, per germline. CDR3 length equals 15 residues. CDR3 bases: TGTGCCAGCAGCAAATGGGGGAGAGATGTGGAGACCCAGTACTTC. It yields the protein CASSKWGRDVETQYF.

This clone was detected once. The chain links TRBV3-1 (or the pseudogene TRBV3-2) to TRBJ1-2; D is uncertain. V was shortened by 2 bases and J by 8 bases, with 21 bases between the two germline ends. The CDR3 runs 16 residues. CDR1 is LGHDT, CDR2 YNNKEL, per germline (reference sequence). The CDR3 region is CASSQSALRVPGGYTF. The CDR3 DNA reads TGTGCCAGCAGCCAATCCGCCTTGAGGGTACCCGGGGGCTACACCTTC.

The V gene is TRBV5-1, the J gene TRBJ1-4; the D is unclear. Deletions cut 0 bases from V and 6 bases from J, with 12 bases between. The CDR3 length is 15 residues. CDR1 SGHRS and CDR2 YFSETQ come from the germline V gene. This CDR3 is CASSLEGYRDEKLFF. The CDR3 bases are TGCGCCAGCAGCTTGGAAGGGTATCGCGATGAAAAACTGTTTTTT.

This clone was detected once. The chain combines TRBV6-2 or TRBV6-3 with TRBJ2-7, with D perhaps TRBD1 or TRBD2 (6 bases each). Trimming left V 2 bases short and J 6 bases short, with 14 bases between. The germline CDR1 and CDR2 sequences are MNHEY and SVGEGT. The CDR3 loop spans 14 amino acids. CDR3 sequence: CASSYGGPPGEQYF. The CDR3 DNA sequence: TGTGCCAGCAGTTACGGGGGGCCTCCGGGCGAGCAGTACTTC.

The rearrangement joins TRBV4-1 to TRBJ2-2, with 9 bases aligning to TRBD2. CDR1 MGHRA and CDR2 YSYEKL come from the germline V gene. This CDR3 contains 16 residues. The V segment lost 1 base and the J segment 5 bases; nucleotides outside the gene matches: 5. The CDR3 DNA follows: TGCGCCAGCAGCCAAGGAGGACTAGCGATTACCGGGGAGCTGTTTTTT. Encoded protein: CASSQGGLAITGELFF.

The chain has TRBV2 and TRBJ2-2, with D possibly being TRBD1 (6 bases). CDR1 is SNHLY and CDR2 is FYNNEI in the germline V gene. This CDR3 comprises 15 residues. V was pared by 4 bases and J by 0 bases, with 9 bases between. The CDR3 nucleotides are TGTGCCAGCAGTGCAGGACAGCCGAACACCGGGGAGCTGTTTTTT. Protein sequence: CASSAGQPNTGELFF.

This clone was detected once. The chain employs TRBV4-3 and TRBJ1-2; D gene uncertain. CDR1 LGHNA and CDR2 YSLEER come from the germline V gene. The CDR3 contains 14 residues. Trimming pared 0 bases from V and 0 bases from J, leaving 5 bases between. CDR3 region: CASSQEAANYGYTF. As DNA, the CDR3 is TGCGCCAGCAGCCAAGAGGCAGCTAACTATGGCTACACCTTC.

The genes are TRBV19 and TRBJ1-1; tentative D call: TRBD1 (5 bases). CDR3 length: 14 residues. Germline V gene sequence: CDR1 LNHDA, CDR2 SQIVND (reference sequence). Trimming took off 5 bases at V and 5 bases at J, with 15 bases between the two ends. The DNA for the CDR3 is TGTGCCAGTAGTTTGACCCTCGACAGTACTGAAGCTTTCTTT. As protein: CASSLTLDSTEAFF.

V usage is TRBV5-1 and J usage is TRBJ2-7, with TRBD2 matching 7 bases. The CDR3 consists of 12 residues. Germline V gene lookup returns CDR1 SGHRS and CDR2 YFSETQ. The J segment lost 6 bases and the V segment lost 4 bases, leaving 4 bases of the junction unmatched. CDR3 DNA sequence: TGCGCCAGCAGCCCATGGGGGGGCGAGCAGTACTTC. Translation: CASSPWGGEQYF.

Turning to this clone: Other DNA sequences in the sample encode the same CDR3. The chain uses TRBV5-1 and TRBJ1-1; no firm D call. The V gene lost 3 bases and the J gene lost 1 base, with 7 bases spanning the gap. Germline V gene lookup returns CDR1 SGHRS and CDR2 YFSETQ. The CDR3 is 13 amino acids. Here the CDR3 DNA reads TGCGCCAGCAGCTCCTCAGGGAACACTGAAGCTTTCTTT. This codes for CASSSSGNTEAFF.

V gene TRBV7-6 combines with J gene TRBJ2-3, with no clear D. Trimming pared 2 bases from V and 0 bases from J, leaving 21 bases between. In germline, CDR1 is SGHVS, CDR2 FNYEAQ. The CDR3 loop spans 19 amino acids. CDR3 loop: CASSLWSGSGTTSTDTQYF. The CDR3 region has the DNA TGTGCCAGCAGCTTATGGTCCGGTTCGGGTACTACTAGCACAGATACGCAGTATTTT.

The rearrangement joins TRBV6-5 to TRBJ1-2; D perhaps matches TRBD1 (5 bases). Germline lookup yields CDR1 MNHEY and CDR2 SVGAGI. This CDR3 is built from 12 residues. Trimming took 7 bases from V and 7 from J, leaving 13 bases between them. CDR3 sequence: CASNGAGGGYTF. Written as DNA, the CDR3 is TGTGCCAGCAACGGGGCCGGGGGTGGCTACACCTTC.

The chain carries TRBV19 and TRBJ2-1; D remains unclear. The CDR3 covers 17 residues. CDR1 and CDR2 (germline): LNHDA, SQIVND (reference sequence). V was pared by 3 bases and J by 0 bases, with 15 bases between. The CDR3 DNA sequence: TGTGCCAGTAGTATCATCCGAGACCCAAGCTCCTACAATGAGCAGTTCTTC. Encoded protein: CASSIIRDPSSYNEQFF.

The chain combines TRBV9 with TRBJ2-1; the D gene is possibly TRBD1 (6 bases). CDR1 SGDLS and CDR2 YYNGEE come from the germline V gene. This CDR3 has 15 amino acids. Trimming cost V 0 bases and J 4 bases, with 11 bases left between them. The CDR3 sequence is CASSVVGTTYNEQFF. The CDR3 DNA follows: TGTGCCAGCAGCGTAGTTGGGACAACTTACAATGAGCAGTTCTTC.

A single count supports this clone. The chain couples TRBV6-5 to TRBJ1-3, with D unclear. The CDR3 extends over 15 amino acids. CDR1 is MNHEY and CDR2 is SVGAGI in the germline V gene. The germline V and J ends were trimmed by 2 bases and 0 bases, with 8 bases remaining between them. DNA for the CDR3: TGTGCCAGCAGTTACGACACCTTCTCTGGAAACACCATATATTTT. This gives the protein CASSYDTFSGNTIYF.

The gene calls are TRBV14 and TRBJ2-1, with 10 nucleotides matching TRBD2. This CDR3 region has 16 residues. The V segment lost 1 base and the J segment 9 bases; nucleotides outside the gene matches: 9. Germline CDR1 reads SGHDN; CDR2 reads FVKESK. As DNA, the CDR3 is TGTGCCAGCAGCCAAGTTTGGCTAGCGGGAGAAGGTGAGCAGTTCTTC. It codes for CASSQVWLAGEGEQFF.

This sequence joins TRBV27 and TRBJ1-6; D is uncertain. Germline-derived CDR1 and CDR2 are MNHEY and SMNVEV (reference sequence). The V gene lost 3 bases and the J gene lost 9 bases, with 12 bases spanning the gap. The CDR3 runs to 14 residues. The CDR3 sequence: CASSLEAGISPLHF. DNA for the CDR3: TGTGCCAGCAGTTTGGAAGCGGGCATTTCACCCCTCCACTTT.

The chain combines TRBV6-1 with TRBJ2-2; 7 bases agree with TRBD2. The CDR3 covers 16 residues. Germline lookup yields CDR1 MNHNS and CDR2 SASEGT. V shed 4 bases, J shed 6 bases, and the junction held 11 bases outside the gene matches. The CDR3 DNA sequence: TGTGCCAGCAGTGGGGTCGAGTGGGAGGGCCCCGGGGAGCTGTTTTTT. Translated, it gives CASSGVEWEGPGELFF.

This chain joins TRBV27 and TRBJ2-5; a possible D gene is TRBD2 (6 bases). Germline CDR1 reads MNHEY; CDR2 reads SMNVEV (reference sequence). V shed 5 bases and J shed 4 bases, with 14 bases lying between them. The length of the CDR3 is 14 residues. CDR3 in amino acids: CASSPGVGGETQYF. The CDR3 nucleotides read TGTGCCAGCAGTCCGGGGGTGGGGGGAGAGACCCAGTACTTC.